This TCR beta chain was sequenced in a study of CD8 T cells in ankylosing spondylitis. The J segment lost 7 bases and the V segment lost 1 base, leaving 0 bases of the junction unmatched. The CDR3 is made up of 14 amino acids. Germline CDR1 and CDR2: SEHNR and FQNEAQ (reference sequence). TCRdb re-called the 5' RACE reads through MiXCR, storing one row per CDR3 protein. The sample consists of roughly 120,000 distinct CDR3 sequences, approximately 15% of them appearing once. Sequencing used blood, either unsorted or a sorted T cell fraction (not recorded which). The receptor's source is a female donor with ankylosing spondylitis or in good health (not recorded which). This rearrangement joins TRBV7-9 to TRBJ2-1, with TRBD2 matching over 11 bases. CDR3 region: CASSLGLAGNEQFF. The CDR3 region has the DNA TGTGCCAGCAGCTTAGGACTAGCGGGGAATGAGCAGTTCTTC.